This entry features one T cell receptor (beta chain) sequence. Its antigen is unknown. The entry originates in a study of cytomegalovirus exposure and HLA in healthy donors. Findings of the study overall: Investigators reported 150 to 200 TCR beta chains as tied to cytomegalovirus.

Nominally healthy donors provided the samples, though records likely missed some immune exposures. This PCR relied on a set of 60 Vbeta primers and 13 Jbeta primers. Original analysis: Later, tens of millions of unique TCR beta chains were counted in an analysis, and roughly 11 million of them were shared. TCRdb's copy holds only in-frame clones and misses some; the assay was immunoSEQ multiplex PCR. Clone size and V and J calls were adopted from that table, with D and trimming inferred from the DNA. This table holds some 90,000 clones, 80% to 85% found once. Germline CDR1 is MDHEN and CDR2 is SYDVKM. The CDR3 consists of 12 residues. Trimming cost V 6 bases and J 5 bases, with 10 bases left between them.

The sequencing sample was made of PBMCs. The receptor comes from a man aged 40-49 years in good health and CMV-seronegative. The V and J genes are TRBV28 and TRBJ2-5, with TRBD1 as a possible D gene (5 bases). The CDR3 nucleotides read TGTGCCAGCAGGAAGGGGTTGGAGACCCAGTACTTC. Translation gives CASRKGLETQYF.